A single sample gave rise to the 2 T cell receptor beta chains below, sequenced in a study of blood T cell repertoires in COVID-19. Sequencing used immunoSEQ multiplex PCR; TCRdb keeps in-frame clones, though not all of them. The data show roughly 97,000 clones, with less than 85% seen just once and approximately 6.8% held by the top ten. Sequences were obtained from peripheral blood. Receptors originate from a man aged 65 to 85 with acute or convalescent COVID-19.

The chain carries TRBV29-1 and TRBJ2-2; possible D gene TRBD2, 5 bases. CDR1 SQVTM and CDR2 ANQGSEA come from the germline V gene. The CDR3 consists of 14 residues. Trimming removed 5 bases at V and 8 bases at J, with 18 bases between. CDR3 amino acids: CSVYDERRSGELFF. CDR3 in DNA: TGCAGCGTTTATGACGAGCGGAGGTCGGGGGAGCTGTTTTTT.

The rearrangement joins TRBV5-1 to TRBJ2-1; D possibly corresponds to TRBD1 (6 bases). The germline V gene encodes CDR1 SGHRS and CDR2 YFSETQ. CDR3 length: 14 residues. The V gene lost 4 bases and the J gene lost 8 bases, with 16 bases spanning the gap. The CDR3 DNA follows: TGCGCCAGCAGCATGAACAGGGCTGGGTATGAGCAGTTCTTC. Its protein product is CASSMNRAGYEQFF.